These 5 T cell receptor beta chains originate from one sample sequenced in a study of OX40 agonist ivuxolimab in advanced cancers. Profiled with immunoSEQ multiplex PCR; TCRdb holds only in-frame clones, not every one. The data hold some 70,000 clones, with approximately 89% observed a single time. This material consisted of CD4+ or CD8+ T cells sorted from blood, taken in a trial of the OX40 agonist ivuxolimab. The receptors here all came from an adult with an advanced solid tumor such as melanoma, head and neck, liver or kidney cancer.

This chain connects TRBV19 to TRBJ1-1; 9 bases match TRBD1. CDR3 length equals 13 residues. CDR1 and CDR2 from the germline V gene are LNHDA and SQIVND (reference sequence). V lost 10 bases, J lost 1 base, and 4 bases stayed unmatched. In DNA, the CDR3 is TGTGCCACTACGGGACAGGGGAACACTGAAGCTTTCTTT. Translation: CATTGQGNTEAFF.

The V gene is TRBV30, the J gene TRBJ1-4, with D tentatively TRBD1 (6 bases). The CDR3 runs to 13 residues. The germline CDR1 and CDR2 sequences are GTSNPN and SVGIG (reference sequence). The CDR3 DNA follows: TGTGCTTATTTACAGGGAGAATGGGAAAAACTGTTTTTT. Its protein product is CAYLQGEWEKLFF.

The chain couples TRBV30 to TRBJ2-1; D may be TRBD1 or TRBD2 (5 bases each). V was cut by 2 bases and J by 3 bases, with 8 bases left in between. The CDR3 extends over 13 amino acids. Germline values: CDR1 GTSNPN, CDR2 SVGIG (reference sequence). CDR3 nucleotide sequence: TGTGCCTGGAGTCGGGACCACTACAATGAGCAGTTCTTC. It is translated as CAWSRDHYNEQFF. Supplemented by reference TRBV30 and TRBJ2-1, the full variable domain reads SQTIHQWPATLVQPVGSPLSLECTVEGTSNPNLYWYRQAAGRGLQLLFYSVGIGQISSEVPQNLSASRPQDRQFILSSKKLLLSDSGFYLCAWSRDHYNEQFFGPGTRLTVL.

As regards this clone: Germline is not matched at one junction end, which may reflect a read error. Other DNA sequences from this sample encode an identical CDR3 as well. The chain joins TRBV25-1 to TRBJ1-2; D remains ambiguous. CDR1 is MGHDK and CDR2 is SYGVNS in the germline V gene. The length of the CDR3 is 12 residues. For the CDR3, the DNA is TGTGCCAGCAGTGACCCCTTCAATGGCTACACTTTC. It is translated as CASSDPFNGYTF.

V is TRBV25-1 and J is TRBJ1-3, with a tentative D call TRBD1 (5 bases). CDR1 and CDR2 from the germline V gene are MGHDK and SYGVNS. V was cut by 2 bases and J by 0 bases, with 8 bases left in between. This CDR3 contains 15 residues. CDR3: CASSETGDSGNTIYF. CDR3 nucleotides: TGTGCCAGCAGTGAAACAGGCGACTCTGGAAACACCATATATTTT.